This TCR beta chain was sequenced during a study of shared clonotypes between healthy human individuals. Study context: Each donor's CD8 memory used one plate, CD8 naive two, each CD4 subset three. Whole-study findings and limits: Non-shared clonotypes showed lower generation probabilities than clonotypes common to all four donors.

Original processing notes: Sequence data from immunoSEQ were junction-only and lacked quality scores; consequently, filtering differed. Only in-frame clones appear in the TCRdb table, and some are missing; sequencing was by immunoSEQ multiplex PCR. The DNA gave D and trimming, while V, J and clone size come from that table. The data contain around 700,000 clones, 72% of them seen just once; the ten biggest clones take up about 1.8%. In the case of this clone: Its antigen is not identified.

V shed 2 bases and J shed 4 bases, with 6 bases lying between them. CDR1 and CDR2 from the germline V gene are SNHLY and FYNNEI. This CDR3 spans 13 amino acids. Specimen: memory CD4+ T cells sorted from blood. Sample subset: CD45RA-negative fraction. The chain combines TRBV2 with TRBJ1-5; D unresolved. The source of this sequence is a young woman in good health. CDR3: CASSELRNQPQHF. CDR3 in DNA: TGTGCCAGCAGTGAACTAAGGAATCAGCCCCAGCATTTT.